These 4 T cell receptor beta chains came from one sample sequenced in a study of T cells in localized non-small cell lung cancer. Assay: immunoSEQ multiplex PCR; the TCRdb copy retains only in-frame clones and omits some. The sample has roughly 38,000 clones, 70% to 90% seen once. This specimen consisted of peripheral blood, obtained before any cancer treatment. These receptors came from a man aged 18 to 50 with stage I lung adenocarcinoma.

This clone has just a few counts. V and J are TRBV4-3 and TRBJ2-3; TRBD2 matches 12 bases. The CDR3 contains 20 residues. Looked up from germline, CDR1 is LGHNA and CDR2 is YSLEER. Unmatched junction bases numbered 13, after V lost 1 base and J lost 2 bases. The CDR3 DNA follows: TGCGCCAGCAGCCAAGCGGTGCCTAGCGGGGGGGCAGGGTTCACAGATACGCAGTATTTT. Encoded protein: CASSQAVPSGGAGFTDTQYF.

CDR3 residues: CASSPQGVSYIQYF. In DNA, the CDR3 is TGTGCCAGTAGTCCGCAGGGAGTTTCGTACATTCAGTACTTC. The chain uses TRBV19 and TRBJ2-4; D could derive from TRBD1 or TRBD2 (5 bases each). V lost 5 bases, J lost 8 bases, and 16 bases lay in between. Germline loops: CDR1 LNHDA, CDR2 SQIVND (reference sequence). This CDR3 region has 14 residues.

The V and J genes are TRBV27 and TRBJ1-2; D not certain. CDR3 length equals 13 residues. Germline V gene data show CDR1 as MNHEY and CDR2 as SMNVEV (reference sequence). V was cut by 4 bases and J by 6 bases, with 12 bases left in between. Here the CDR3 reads CASSYRAQDGYTF. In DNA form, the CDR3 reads TGTGCCAGCAGTTATAGGGCGCAAGATGGCTACACCTTC.

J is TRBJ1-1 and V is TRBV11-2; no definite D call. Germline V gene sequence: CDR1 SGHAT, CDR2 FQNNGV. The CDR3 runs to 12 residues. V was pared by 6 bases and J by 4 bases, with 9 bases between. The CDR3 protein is CASRTAGTEAFF. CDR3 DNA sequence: TGTGCCAGCAGAACCGCGGGCACTGAAGCTTTCTTT.